The source of this T cell receptor beta chain is a study of T-cell reconstitution after alpha-beta-depleted transplantation in children. It was with unique molecular identifiers that the TCRbeta library was prepared. TCRdb processed the PCR reads anew with MiXCR; each CDR3 protein has one entry. The sample carries around 600,000 distinct CDR3 sequences, 16% recorded once. From germline, CDR1 is DFQATT and CDR2 SNEGSKA (reference sequence). The CDR3 covers 15 residues. J lost 6 bases, V lost 4 bases, and 9 bases had no gene match. This chain connects TRBV20-1 to TRBJ2-3; 11 positions agree with TRBD2. This receptor was obtained from a human donor who donated a stem cell graft to a child with acute myeloid leukemia. This material consisted of PBMCs from the stem cell graft donor, taken from the stem cell graft. The CDR3, as DNA: TGCAGTGCTAAACAAGTAGCGGGGGGGCCGGATACGCAGTATTTT. It specifies CSAKQVAGGPDTQYF.